This TCR beta chain originates from a study of T cell responses to AZD1222 COVID-19 vaccine. Whole-study results and caveats: Reportedly, close to half of spike-specific TCRs are directed against unmutated variant regions. After two AZD1222 doses, spike-specific TCR breadth and depth rose versus day 0. Baseline serology detected seropositivity in only six AZD1222 recipients. Clonal diversity was possibly underestimated, and the donors were mostly white British, with more females.

Using immunoSEQ multiplex PCR, the repertoire was profiled, and TCRdb retains in-frame clones only, with some absent. The sample lists some 110,000 clones; 85% were seen once. Germline values: CDR1 SGHTA, CDR2 FQGNSA. Deletions cut 4 bases from V and 2 bases from J, with 7 bases between. The CDR3 consists of 13 residues. As regards this clone: The antigen is unknown.

The V and J genes are TRBV7-2 and TRBJ2-3; no firm D call. Sample: peripheral blood, taken 28 days after the second AZD1222 dose. The TCR sequence derives from an adult who received the AZD1222 COVID-19 vaccine. CDR3 bases: TGTGCCAGCAGCTCCCCAAACACAGATACGCAGTATTTT. Translated: CASSSPNTDTQYF.